The 28 T cell receptor beta chains presented below share a single source sample, sequenced in a study of shared clonotypes between healthy human individuals. TCRdb keeps only in-frame clones here, not all; method: immunoSEQ multiplex PCR. The sample records 2,500,000 or so clones, more than 80% being singletons. The source material was naive CD4+ T cells sorted from blood. Documented subset: CD45RA+ positively selected. All receptors derive from a man aged 18-30 years in good health.

The rearrangement joins TRBV5-1 to TRBJ2-2; no definite D call. The CDR3 is made up of 15 amino acids. Trimming removed 5 bases at V and 0 bases at J, with 11 bases between. The germline V gene has CDR1 SGHRS and CDR2 YFSETQ. The CDR3 protein is CASRILNSNTGELFF. For the CDR3, the DNA is TGCGCCAGCAGGATCCTAAACTCGAACACCGGGGAGCTGTTTTTT. The full variable domain, with the rest looked up from reference TRBV5-1 and TRBJ2-2, is KAGVTQTPRYLIKTRGQQVTLSCSPISGHRSVSWYQQTPGQGLQFLFEYFSETQRNKGNFPGRFSGRQFSNSRSEMNVSTLELGDSALYLCASRILNSNTGELFFGEGSRLTVL.

Concerning this clone itself: The same CDR3 also results from other DNA sequences found in this sample. This chain uses TRBV5-1 with TRBJ1-5, with D uncertain. This CDR3 is built from 15 residues. The V gene lost 0 bases and the J gene lost 4 bases, with 11 bases spanning the gap. Looked up from germline, CDR1 is SGHRS and CDR2 is YFSETQ. The CDR3 coding sequence is TGCGCCAGCAGCTTGGTCGGAGGGTCTAATCAGCCCCAGCATTTT. Translation: CASSLVGGSNQPQHF.

The rearrangement uses TRBV2 and TRBJ1-2, with D uncertain. The CDR3 loop spans 12 amino acids. Trimming left V 3 bases short and J 8 bases short, with 10 bases between. CDR1 and CDR2 (germline): SNHLY, FYNNEI. DNA for the CDR3: TGTGCCAGCAGTGATAACATACGGGGCTACACCTTC. Protein: CASSDNIRGYTF.

Note on this clone: A read error may produce the germline difference seen at one junction end. The rearrangement uses TRBV10-3 and TRBJ1-2, with D unclear. Germline V gene lookup returns CDR1 ENHRY and CDR2 SYGVKD. The CDR3 has 11 residues. CDR3 coding DNA: TGTGCCATCAGCTCGGATACGGTGAAATCCTTC. Its protein is CAISSDTVKSF.

The chain is built from TRBV5-1 and TRBJ1-1; D ambiguous. V shed 4 bases and J shed 1 base, with 17 bases lying between them. The CDR3 has 16 amino acids. Germline CDR1 and CDR2: SGHRS and YFSETQ. The CDR3 sequence: CASSIQTGVSNTEAFF. The CDR3 coding sequence is TGCGCCAGCAGCATACAGACGGGAGTGTCGAACACTGAAGCTTTCTTT.

The chain has TRBV18 and TRBJ2-7; a weak D match, TRBD1 (6 bases). The CDR3 length is 12 residues. Deletions cut 4 bases from V and 9 bases from J, with 13 bases between. Germline V gene data show CDR1 as KGHSH and CDR2 as LQKENI. CDR3 in DNA: TGTGCCAGCTCACAGGACAGTCTTGGGCAGTACTTC. This gives the protein CASSQDSLGQYF.

The chain uses TRBV5-1 and TRBJ1-6; D is undetermined. Trimming took off 0 bases at V and 7 bases at J, with 11 bases between the two ends. The CDR3 contains 15 residues. The germline gives CDR1 SGHRS, CDR2 YFSETQ. The CDR3 DNA reads as TGCGCCAGCAGCTTGGGGCTAGACGGCAATTCACCCCTCCACTTT. Its translation is CASSLGLDGNSPLHF.

In this sample, this clone turned up a few times. This CDR3 is also generated by other DNA sequences in the sample. The rearrangement uses TRBV6-1 and TRBJ1-1; the D is unclear. This CDR3 contains 11 residues. V was cut by 6 bases and J by 0 bases, with 2 bases left in between. Germline CDR1 is MNHNS and CDR2 is SASEGT. The CDR3 nucleotides read TGTGCCAGCAGGGTGAACACTGAAGCTTTCTTT. It yields the protein CASRVNTEAFF.

V is TRBV6-6 and J is TRBJ1-2; D ambiguous. Germline CDR1 and CDR2: MNHNY and SVGAGI (reference sequence). The length of the CDR3 is 13 residues. The V gene lost 0 bases and the J gene lost 7 bases, with 9 bases spanning the gap. The CDR3 loop reads CASSYSGPSGYTF. The CDR3 coding sequence is TGTGCCAGCAGTTACTCCGGCCCTTCTGGCTACACCTTC.

This rearrangement joins TRBV2 to TRBJ2-7, with D uncertain. The V gene lost 4 bases and the J gene lost 2 bases, with 12 bases spanning the gap. CDR1 is SNHLY, CDR2 FYNNEI, per germline. This CDR3 is built from 14 residues. CDR3 in DNA: TGTGCCAGCAGTGGGCCGGAAACTACCTACGAGCAGTACTTC. Translating gives CASSGPETTYEQYF.

The chain has TRBV6-5 and TRBJ2-2; a possible D gene is TRBD1 (5 bases). The germline V gene has CDR1 MNHEY and CDR2 SVGAGI. This CDR3 spans 14 amino acids. The V and J ends lost 8 bases and 0 bases respectively, with 10 bases between them. The CDR3 here is CASQRGTNTGELFF. Written as DNA, the CDR3 is TGTGCCAGCCAAAGGGGAACGAACACCGGGGAGCTGTTTTTT.

The rearrangement joins TRBV5-6 to TRBJ1-4; a possible D gene is TRBD1 (5 bases). The CDR3 extends over 13 amino acids. V was trimmed by 4 bases and J by 8 bases, leaving 12 bases between them. Germline lookup yields CDR1 SGHDT and CDR2 YYEEEE. The CDR3 sequence: CASSMVQGEKLFF. In nucleotides, the CDR3 is TGTGCCAGCAGCATGGTGCAGGGCGAAAAACTGTTTTTT.

The J gene is TRBJ1-3, the V gene TRBV6-5; TRBD1 matches at 7 bases. The germline gives CDR1 MNHEY, CDR2 SVGAGI. Losses at the gene ends were 6 bases for V and 2 bases for J; bases not matched to a gene: 7. The CDR3 extends over 15 amino acids. CDR3 in amino acids: CASRPDRAPGNTIYF. Here the CDR3 DNA reads TGTGCCAGCAGGCCCGACAGGGCCCCTGGAAACACCATATATTTT.

This rearrangement joins TRBV5-6 to TRBJ2-3; possibly TRBD2 for D (6 bases). The V gene lost 1 base and the J gene lost 6 bases, with 12 bases spanning the gap. Germline CDR1 and CDR2: SGHDT and YYEEEE. The CDR3 is made up of 14 amino acids. CDR3 residues: CASSLQGGVDTQYF. The CDR3 DNA sequence: TGTGCCAGCAGCTTGCAGGGAGGAGTGGATACGCAGTATTTT.

This clone is a singleton in its sample. V and J are TRBV19 and TRBJ2-6; D may be TRBD1 (5 bases). The CDR3 runs 15 residues. Looked up from germline, CDR1 is LNHDA and CDR2 is SQIVND (reference sequence). The V gene lost 5 bases and the J gene lost 0 bases, with 8 bases spanning the gap. CDR3 in amino acids: CASSAQGSGANVLTF. The CDR3 nucleotides read TGTGCCAGTAGTGCCCAGGGCTCTGGGGCCAACGTCCTGACTTTC.

The genes are TRBV6-1 and TRBJ1-6; D uncertain. The CDR3 runs to 13 residues. Trimming took off 11 bases at V and 8 bases at J, with 16 bases between the two ends. Germline loops: CDR1 MNHNS, CDR2 SASEGT. This CDR3 reads CAAHPISDSPLHF. CDR3 in DNA: TGTGCCGCGCACCCGATTTCGGATTCACCCCTCCACTTT.

The chain uses TRBV15 and TRBJ2-2, with D hard to call. The CDR3 totals 16 residues. Germline CDR1 reads LNHNV; CDR2 reads YYDKDF (reference sequence). V was trimmed by 4 bases and J by 3 bases, leaving 15 bases between them. This CDR3 is CATSTSFQLHTGELFF. DNA for the CDR3: TGTGCCACCAGCACCAGCTTTCAACTACACACCGGGGAGCTGTTTTTT.

In regard to this clone: The junction differs from germline at one of its ends, possibly a read error. This chain joins TRBV28 and TRBJ2-7, with D maybe TRBD1 (6 bases). CDR1 is MDHEN, CDR2 SYDVKM, per germline. The CDR3 spans 13 residues. The CDR3 DNA reads TGTGCCAGCAGTCCAGAGGGGGTAACTCTCGGGGACTTC. Translating gives CASSPEGVTLGDF.

The chain is built from TRBV29-1 and TRBJ1-4; 8 positions agree with TRBD1. Germline-derived CDR1 and CDR2 are SQVTM and ANQGSEA. This CDR3 has 10 residues. Trimming removed 5 bases from V and 13 bases from J; junction bases left unmatched: 3. The CDR3 loop reads CSVWTGRLFF. The DNA of the CDR3 is TGCAGCGTTTGGACAGGGAGACTGTTTTTT.

This clone was seen a single time. The CDR3 DNA follows: TGTGCCAGCAGCTTGTCCTTTAAAAATGAAAAACTGTTTTTT. This gives the protein CASSLSFKNEKLFF. The rearrangement links TRBV7-9 to TRBJ1-4; D ambiguous. Germline values: CDR1 SEHNR, CDR2 FQNEAQ (reference sequence). The CDR3 extends over 14 amino acids. The V end was cut by 3 bases, the J end by 5 bases, with 10 bases between.

V usage is TRBV7-9 and J usage is TRBJ1-2; the D gene is possibly TRBD1 (6 bases). CDR1 SEHNR and CDR2 FQNEAQ come from the germline V gene (reference sequence). V dropped 5 bases and J dropped 5 bases, with 15 bases sitting between them. This CDR3 has 14 residues. CDR3 in amino acids: CASSTGQSSYGYTF. DNA for the CDR3: TGTGCCAGCAGCACCGGACAGTCGTCTTATGGCTACACCTTC.

This clone appeared a single time. Other DNA sequences in the sample encode the same CDR3. The V and J genes are TRBV11-2 and TRBJ1-4; no clear D gene. From germline, CDR1 is SGHAT and CDR2 FQNNGV. The CDR3 covers 13 residues. V lost 1 base to trimming and J lost 8 bases, with 8 bases between them. The CDR3 loop reads CASSLGQVEKLFF. DNA of the CDR3: TGTGCCAGCAGCTTAGGCCAGGTGGAAAAACTGTTTTTT.

Notes on this clone: This same CDR3 is encoded by further DNA sequences in the sample. V gene TRBV6-6 combines with J gene TRBJ2-7, with D maybe TRBD2 (5 bases). The CDR3 consists of 13 residues. The germline V gene has CDR1 MNHNY and CDR2 SVGAGI (reference sequence). V was pared by 0 bases and J by 4 bases, with 7 bases between. The CDR3 DNA is TGTGCCAGCAGTTACTCAACGGGGTACGAGCAGTACTTC. This translates into CASSYSTGYEQYF.

V gene TRBV6-1 combines with J gene TRBJ2-1, with TRBD2 matching 12 bases. With 6 bases clipped from V and 8 bases from J, the junction kept 5 bases outside the gene matches. Germline CDR1 is MNHNS and CDR2 is SASEGT. The CDR3 is 14 amino acids. The CDR3 loop is CASRLAGGLDEQFF. In nucleotides, the CDR3 is TGTGCCAGCAGACTAGCGGGGGGATTGGATGAGCAGTTCTTC.

The gene calls are TRBV6-5 and TRBJ1-4; D remains ambiguous. The CDR3 covers 13 residues. V lost 6 bases and J 7 bases, leaving 12 bases between the germline ends. Germline V gene data show CDR1 as MNHEY and CDR2 as SVGAGI. CDR3 DNA sequence: TGTGCCAGCAGACCGGACGAGGGTGAAAAACTGTTTTTT. This translates into CASRPDEGEKLFF.

The genes are TRBV15 and TRBJ2-1; 9 bases match TRBD1. Germline values: CDR1 LNHNV, CDR2 YYDKDF (reference sequence). V shed 4 bases, J shed 6 bases, and the junction held 7 bases outside the gene matches. The CDR3 extends over 15 amino acids. The DNA of the CDR3 is TGTGCCACCAGCAATAGACAGGGGGGCCGCAATGAGCAGTTCTTC. It encodes CATSNRQGGRNEQFF.

This rearrangement joins TRBV18 to TRBJ1-2, with unresolved D. Germline CDR1 and CDR2: KGHSH and LQKENI. Trimming pared 0 bases from V and 5 bases from J, leaving 10 bases between. The CDR3 sequence is 14 residues long. The CDR3 nucleotides read TGTGCCAGCTCACCACCAGGGAACTATTATGGCTACACCTTC. Protein: CASSPPGNYYGYTF.

The V call is TRBV9, the J call TRBJ2-2, with a tentative D call TRBD1 (6 bases). This CDR3 comprises 15 residues. V gave up 0 bases and J gave up 4 bases, with 10 bases separating them. Per germline, CDR1 SGDLS and CDR2 YYNGEE. The CDR3 nucleotides are TGTGCCAGCAGCGTAGTAGGACAGACCACCGGGGAGCTGTTTTTT. This sequence encodes CASSVVGQTTGELFF.